These 3 T cell receptor beta chains came from one sample sequenced in a study of blood T cell repertoires in COVID-19. Profiling relied on immunoSEQ multiplex PCR, and the TCRdb table lists in-frame clones only, not all of them. The sample lists tens of thousands of clones; around 80% were seen once. Sample: peripheral blood. The receptors stem from a human donor in a cohort sampled during active COVID-19.

This clone showed up just a few times. The gene calls are TRBV28 and TRBJ2-7; 11 bases fit TRBD2. From germline, CDR1 is MDHEN and CDR2 SYDVKM. The CDR3 totals 14 residues. Trimming took 5 bases from V and 3 from J; bases not matched to a gene: 3. CDR3 protein: CASSRLAGIYEQYF. DNA for the CDR3: TGTGCCAGCAGTCGACTAGCGGGAATCTACGAGCAGTACTTC. Full variable domain (remainder filled in from reference TRBV28 and TRBJ2-7): DVKVTQSSRYLVKRTGEKVFLECVQDMDHENMFWYRQDPGLGLRLIYFSYDVKMKEKGDIPEGYSVSREKKERFSLILESASTNQTSMYLCASSRLAGIYEQYFGPGTRLTVT.

The CDR3 spells CASRAGAGGTSTDTQYF. Here the CDR3 DNA reads TGTGCCAGCCGTGCTGGGGCCGGGGGGACCTCCACAGATACGCAGTATTTT. This chain joins TRBV28 and TRBJ2-3, with 7 positions matching TRBD2. The CDR3 has 17 residues. The ends lost 8 bases at V and 2 bases at J; junction bases unmatched: 16. Germline CDR1 and CDR2: MDHEN and SYDVKM.

Here the CDR3 reads CASSSGLAGGREQFF. DNA for the CDR3: TGTGCCAGCAGCTCTGGACTAGCGGGAGGGCGTGAGCAGTTCTTC. The chain links TRBV7-2 to TRBJ2-1, with 15 nucleotides matching TRBD2. CDR3 size: 15 residues. The ends lost 4 bases at V and 9 bases at J; junction bases unmatched: 4. CDR1 is SGHTA, CDR2 FQGNSA, per germline.